Sequencing of this T cell receptor beta chain was carried out in a study of tumor-infiltrating lymphocytes in primary liver carcinoma. This clonotype was found many times. They got blood RNA out of unsorted whole blood and also pulled out germline DNA. Chronic HBV infection, untreated so far, was present in the patients. A constant-region primer served to make TCR beta cDNA from 500 to 550 ng total RNA. It was through three nested multiplex PCR rounds of slightly modified ARM-PCR that TCR beta libraries arose. Researchers ran the first two PCR rounds for 10 cycles each with TRBV1-TRBV30 forward primers and a C-beta reverse primer. TCRdb processed the multiplex PCR reads anew with MiXCR; each CDR3 protein has one entry. The profile covers some 190,000 distinct CDR3 sequences, with over 50% appearing a single time and approximately 70% taken by the ten largest. V was trimmed by 4 bases and J by 1 base, leaving 9 bases between them. The germline gives CDR1 SGHDT, CDR2 YYEEEE. CDR3 length: 13 residues.

The origin of this receptor is a man aged 40-49 years with primary liver carcinoma and hepatitis B virus infection. Sequenced input: peripheral blood. The chain is built from TRBV5-6 and TRBJ2-7; possibly TRBD1 for D (5 bases). DNA for the CDR3: TGTGCCAGCAGCCTGGACACGTCCTACGAGCAGTACTTC. Its translation: CASSLDTSYEQYF.